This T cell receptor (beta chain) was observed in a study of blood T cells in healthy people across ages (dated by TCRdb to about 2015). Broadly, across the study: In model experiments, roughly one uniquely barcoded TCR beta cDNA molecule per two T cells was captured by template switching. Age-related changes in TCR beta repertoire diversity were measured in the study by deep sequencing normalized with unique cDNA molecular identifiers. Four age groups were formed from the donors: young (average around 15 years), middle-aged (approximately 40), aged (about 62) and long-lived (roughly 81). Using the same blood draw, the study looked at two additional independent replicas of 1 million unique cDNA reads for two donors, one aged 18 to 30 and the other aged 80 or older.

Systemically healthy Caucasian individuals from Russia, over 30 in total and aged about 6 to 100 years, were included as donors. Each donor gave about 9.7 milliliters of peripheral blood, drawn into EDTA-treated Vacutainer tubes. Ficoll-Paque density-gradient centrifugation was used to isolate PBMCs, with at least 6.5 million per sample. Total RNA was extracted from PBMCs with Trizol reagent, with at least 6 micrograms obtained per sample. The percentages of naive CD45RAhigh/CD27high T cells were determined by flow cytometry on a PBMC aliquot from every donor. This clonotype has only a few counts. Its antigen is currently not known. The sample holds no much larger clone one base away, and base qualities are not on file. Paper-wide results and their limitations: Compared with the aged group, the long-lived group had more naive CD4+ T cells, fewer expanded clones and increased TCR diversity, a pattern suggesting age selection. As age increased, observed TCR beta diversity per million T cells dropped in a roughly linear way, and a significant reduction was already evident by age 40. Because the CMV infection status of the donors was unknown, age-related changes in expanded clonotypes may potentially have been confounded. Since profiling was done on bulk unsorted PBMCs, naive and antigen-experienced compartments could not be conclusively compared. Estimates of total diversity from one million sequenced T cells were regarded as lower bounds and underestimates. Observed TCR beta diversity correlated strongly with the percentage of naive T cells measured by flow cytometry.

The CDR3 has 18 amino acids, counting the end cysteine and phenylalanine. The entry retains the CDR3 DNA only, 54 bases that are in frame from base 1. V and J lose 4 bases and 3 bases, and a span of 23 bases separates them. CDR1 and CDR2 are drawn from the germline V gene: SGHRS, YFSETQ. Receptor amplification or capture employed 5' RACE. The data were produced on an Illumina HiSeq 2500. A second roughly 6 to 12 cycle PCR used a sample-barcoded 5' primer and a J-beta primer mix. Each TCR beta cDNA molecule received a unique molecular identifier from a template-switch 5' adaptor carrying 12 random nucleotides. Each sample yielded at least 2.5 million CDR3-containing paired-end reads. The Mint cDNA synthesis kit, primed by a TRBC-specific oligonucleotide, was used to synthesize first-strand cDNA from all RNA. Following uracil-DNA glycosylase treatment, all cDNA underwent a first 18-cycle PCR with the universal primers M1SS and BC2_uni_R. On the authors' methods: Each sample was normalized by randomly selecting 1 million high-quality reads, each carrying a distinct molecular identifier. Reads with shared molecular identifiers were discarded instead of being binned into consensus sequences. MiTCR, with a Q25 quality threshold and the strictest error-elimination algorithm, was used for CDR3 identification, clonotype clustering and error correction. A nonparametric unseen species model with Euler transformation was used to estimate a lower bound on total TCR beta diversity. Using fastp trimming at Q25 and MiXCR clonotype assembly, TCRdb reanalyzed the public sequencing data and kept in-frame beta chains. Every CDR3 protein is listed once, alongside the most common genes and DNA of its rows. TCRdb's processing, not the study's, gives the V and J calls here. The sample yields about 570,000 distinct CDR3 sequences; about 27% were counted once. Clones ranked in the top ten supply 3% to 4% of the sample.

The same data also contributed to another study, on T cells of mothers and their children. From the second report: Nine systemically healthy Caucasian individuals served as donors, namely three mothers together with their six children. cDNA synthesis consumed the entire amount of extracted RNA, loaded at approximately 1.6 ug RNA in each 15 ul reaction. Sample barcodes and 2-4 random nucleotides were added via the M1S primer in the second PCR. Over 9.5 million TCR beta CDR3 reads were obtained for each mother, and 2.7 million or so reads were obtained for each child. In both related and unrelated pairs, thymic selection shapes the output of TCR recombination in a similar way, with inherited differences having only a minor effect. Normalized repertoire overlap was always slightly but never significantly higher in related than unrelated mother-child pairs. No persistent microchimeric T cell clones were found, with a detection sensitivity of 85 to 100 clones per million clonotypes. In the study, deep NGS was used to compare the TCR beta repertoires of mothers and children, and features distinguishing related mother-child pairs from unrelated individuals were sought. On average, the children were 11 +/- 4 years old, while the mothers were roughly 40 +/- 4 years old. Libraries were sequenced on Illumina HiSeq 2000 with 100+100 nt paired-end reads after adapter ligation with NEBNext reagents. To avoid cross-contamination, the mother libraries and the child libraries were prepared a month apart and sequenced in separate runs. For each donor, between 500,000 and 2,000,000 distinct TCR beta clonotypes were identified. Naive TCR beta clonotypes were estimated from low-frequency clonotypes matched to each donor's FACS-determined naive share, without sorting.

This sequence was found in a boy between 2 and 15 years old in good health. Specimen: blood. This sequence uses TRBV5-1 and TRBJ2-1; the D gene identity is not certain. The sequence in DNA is TGCGCCAGCAGCCCCGACGGAGAGACCGGGCTGATCTACAATGAGCAGTTCTTC. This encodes CASSPDGETGLIYNEQFF.